A selection of T cell receptor beta chains follows, all from one sample in a study of T cells after yellow fever vaccination. A single record per CDR3 protein comes from TCRdb applying MiXCR to the 5' RACE reads. The sample has fewer than 500,000 distinct CDR3 sequences, about 19% seen once; the top ten hold about 18%. The sample here was PBMCs, taken before the yellow fever booster vaccination. Receptor source: a man younger than 30 who received the YFV17D yellow fever vaccine. Both conserved end residues are part of each CDR3. Fields, in order: clone size, V gene, J gene, D gene, CDR3 length, CDR3 protein, CDR3 DNA. A D gene is named only where the DNA matches it firmly. Size is omitted from some rows. Given values are once, few, many or a class for expanded clones.

abundance: many
v_gene: TRBV5-8
j_gene: TRBJ1-5
d_gene: .
len: 13
CDR3aa: CASSPDSNQPQHF
CDR3nt: TGTGCCAGCAGCCCCGATAGCAATCAGCCCCAGCATTTT

abundance: few
v_gene: TRBV10-3
j_gene: TRBJ2-7
d_gene: TRBD1
len: 13
CDR3aa: CAISQTGVREQYF
CDR3nt: TGTGCCATCAGTCAAACAGGGGTCCGCGAGCAGTACTTC

abundance: .
v_gene: TRBV12-3/TRBV12-4
j_gene: TRBJ1-1
d_gene: TRBD1
len: 14
CDR3aa: CASSTTGGNTEAFF
CDR3nt: TGTGCCAGCAGCACCACAGGGGGGAACACTGAAGCTTTCTTT

abundance: .
v_gene: TRBV12-3/TRBV12-4
j_gene: TRBJ2-2
d_gene: .
len: 14
CDR3aa: CASWPRSNTGELFF
CDR3nt: TGTGCCAGCTGGCCGAGGTCGAATACCGGGGAGCTGTTTTTT

abundance: .
v_gene: TRBV12-3/TRBV12-4
j_gene: TRBJ2-1
d_gene: .
len: 13
CDR3aa: CASSPPTENEQFF
CDR3nt: TGTGCCAGCAGCCCACCGACAGAAAATGAGCAGTTCTTC

abundance: .
v_gene: TRBV28
j_gene: TRBJ1-5
d_gene: .
len: 14
CDR3aa: CATNGGGLNQPQHF
CDR3nt: TGTGCCACCAACGGAGGGGGGTTAAATCAGCCCCAGCATTTT

abundance: .
v_gene: TRBV20-1
j_gene: TRBJ2-5
d_gene: .
len: 11
CDR3aa: CSGRGQETQYF
CDR3nt: TGCAGTGGACGAGGGCAAGAGACCCAGTACTTC

abundance: .
v_gene: TRBV7-9
j_gene: TRBJ2-1
d_gene: .
len: 14
CDR3aa: CASSSTLAYNEQFF
CDR3nt: TGTGCCAGCAGCTCAACTCTAGCCTACAATGAGCAGTTCTTC

abundance: .
v_gene: TRBV29-1
j_gene: TRBJ1-5
d_gene: .
len: 14
CDR3aa: CSVRTGDSNQPQHF
CDR3nt: TGCAGCGTTCGCACAGGTGATAGCAATCAGCCCCAGCATTTT

abundance: .
v_gene: TRBV7-2
j_gene: TRBJ2-2
d_gene: .
len: 15
CDR3aa: CASSFLALTTGELFF
CDR3nt: TGTGCCAGCAGCTTCCTAGCCCTCACCACCGGGGAGCTGTTTTTT

abundance: .
v_gene: TRBV4-1
j_gene: TRBJ2-1
d_gene: TRBD2
len: 15
CDR3aa: CASRQTSGGWSEQFF
CDR3nt: TGCGCCAGCAGACAAACTAGCGGGGGCTGGAGTGAGCAGTTCTTC

abundance: .
v_gene: TRBV19
j_gene: TRBJ2-3
d_gene: .
len: 13
CDR3aa: CASTNTDTDTQYF
CDR3nt: TGTGCCAGTACCAATACCGACACAGATACGCAGTATTTT

abundance: once
v_gene: TRBV7-8
j_gene: TRBJ1-2
d_gene: TRBD1
len: 14
CDR3aa: CASSPERGLGGYTF
CDR3nt: TGTGCCAGCAGCCCCGAGAGGGGGCTCGGCGGCTACACCTTC

abundance: .
v_gene: TRBV7-2
j_gene: TRBJ1-4
d_gene: .
len: 14
CDR3aa: CASSEQYSNEKLFF
CDR3nt: TGTGCCAGCAGTGAACAGTATTCTAATGAAAAACTGTTTTTT

abundance: .
v_gene: TRBV6-5
j_gene: TRBJ2-5
d_gene: .
len: 12
CDR3aa: CASSDGRETQYF
CDR3nt: TGTGCCAGCAGCGACGGGCGGGAGACCCAGTACTTC